This T cell receptor beta chain emerged from a study of OX40 agonist ivuxolimab in advanced cancers. On this clone itself: Its antigen is undetermined.

Study-level results: With doses of 0.1 to 3.0 mg/kg, CD4+ and CD8+ blood T cells had undergone clonal expansion by week 6.

The assay was immunoSEQ multiplex PCR, and TCRdb's table has in-frame clones only and misses some. The table shows tens of thousands of clones, with roughly 76% occurring only once. Germline V gene lookup returns CDR1 MNHNS and CDR2 SASEGT. CDR3 size: 15 residues. The V end lost 3 bases, the J end lost 0 bases, and 9 bases lay between the germline ends. V is TRBV6-1 and J is TRBJ1-3; D gene unclear. This TCR came from an adult with an advanced solid tumor such as melanoma, head and neck, liver or kidney cancer. This material consisted of CD4+ or CD8+ T cells sorted from blood, taken in a trial of the OX40 agonist ivuxolimab. CDR3 in DNA: TGTGCCAGCAGTGATTCGGTATTCTCTGGAAACACCATATATTTT. Its translation is CASSDSVFSGNTIYF.